These T cell receptor beta chains were read from a single sample in a study of blood T cell repertoires in COVID-19. Clones were read by immunoSEQ multiplex PCR, and TCRdb kept only the in-frame ones, dropping some. The data hold 150,000 to 180,000 clones, with roughly nine tenths observed a single time. Sequencing was performed on peripheral blood. The receptors shown here come from a man between 45 and 60 years old with acute or convalescent COVID-19. Both conserved end residues are part of each CDR3.

CDR3	V	J
CASRTPRRRTEAFF	TRBV6-5	TRBJ1-1
CASSDDSFMNTEAFF	TRBV2	TRBJ1-1
CASSLTGTIYF	TRBV3-1/TRBV3-2	TRBJ1-3
CASSETSTDTQYF	TRBV2	TRBJ2-3
CASSLGTGGWETQYF	TRBV27	TRBJ2-5
CASSPRGGPYTGELFF	TRBV7-6	TRBJ2-2
CASSPPGGVGNQPQHF	TRBV18	TRBJ1-5
CASSKTPNTEAFF	TRBV5-5	TRBJ1-1
CASSREEGSGANVLTF	TRBV4-1	TRBJ2-6
CASSYSEGAPGRTIYF	TRBV6-6	TRBJ1-3
CASSPLNGQPQHF	TRBV28	TRBJ1-5
CASSYLAGEGKTQYF	TRBV6-2/TRBV6-3	TRBJ2-5
CASRPTGGHSNQPQHF	TRBV6-6	TRBJ1-5
CASSLSGRGTRPSYEQYF	TRBV27	TRBJ2-7
CASSLLELNEQYF	TRBV7-9	TRBJ2-7
CASSLQQNNSPLHF	TRBV7-6	TRBJ1-6
CASTPGQGSVEQYF	TRBV2	TRBJ2-7
CASRAKSGLNLSGYTF	TRBV3-1/TRBV3-2	TRBJ1-2
CASSSSGDATEQFF	TRBV27	TRBJ2-1
CASSLRGFNTEAFF	TRBV27	TRBJ1-1
CASSPAGMPQVAQYF	TRBV27	TRBJ2-5
CASTPSQDSSYEQYF	TRBV5-4	TRBJ2-7
CSVLTDNYEQYF	TRBV29-1	TRBJ2-7
CASTDRGNSNQPQHF	TRBV19	TRBJ1-5
CAITRQGSTGELFF	TRBV10-3	TRBJ2-2
CASSSGQRSVETQYF	TRBV2	TRBJ2-5
CATSDLAPAGETQYF	TRBV24-1	TRBJ2-5
CAWSVPRTAISYGYTF	TRBV30	TRBJ1-2
CASSVGSGSAVYEQYF	TRBV9	TRBJ2-7
CAWSGLAAKQETQYF	TRBV30	TRBJ2-5
CASSYRGPLHF	TRBV6-6	TRBJ1-6
CASSLRDSLLLGTEAFF	TRBV7-8	TRBJ1-1
CASRDRVGGELFF	TRBV7-9	TRBJ2-2
CASSLATSGGGTDTQYF	TRBV7-6	TRBJ2-3
CASSRAGGTDTQYF	TRBV19	TRBJ2-3
CASALAFSNEQFF	TRBV5-1	TRBJ2-1
CASSLNTGAIKETQYF	TRBV5-4	TRBJ2-5
CASSEGQVYEQYF	TRBV6-1	TRBJ2-7
CASRDRGRDTEAFF	TRBV5-1	TRBJ1-1
CASSSHNRQEYYGYTF	TRBV6-5	TRBJ1-2
CASRQGSGNQPQHF	TRBV7-2	TRBJ1-5
CASSYARQGGNSPLHF	TRBV6-5	TRBJ1-6
CSARSYNEQFF	TRBV20-1	TRBJ2-1
CASSLVAGGTDTQYF	TRBV7-9	TRBJ2-3
CASSPVAGGPKSNEQYF	TRBV4-1	TRBJ2-7